This record concerns one T cell receptor (beta chain) sequence. The antigen remains unidentified. The junction differs from germline at one of its ends, possibly a read error. The CDR3 extends over 16 amino acids. Germline lookup yields CDR1 LNHDA and CDR2 SQIVND (reference sequence). These data originate in a study of T-cell memory formation after mild COVID-19. In the study overall: TCR clusters were mostly donor specific.

General study points: Specificity for SARS-CoV-2 was not confirmed among the second-wave clones peaking on day 37. Mainly in CM and EM were contracting CD4+ clones; CD8+ were in EMRA.

5'RACE primed at constant segments yielded TCR alpha and TCR beta cDNA libraries bearing sample barcodes and UMIs. TCRdb reprocessed the 5' RACE reads with MiXCR, giving one entry per CDR3 protein. Among hundreds of thousands of distinct CDR3 sequences, 8% to 9% were seen once, and the ten largest hold roughly 22%. The receptor was derived from a man in his late teens or twenties who had mild COVID-19 (a few samples of this study predate the infection). Cell type and time point are not known. The J gene is TRBJ1-5, the V gene TRBV19; the D gene is possibly TRBD1 (6 bases). The sample was PBMCs or a T cell subset sorted from them (not recorded which). The DNA for the CDR3 is TGTGCCAGTAGTATATCGGGGGGCAACTACAATAAGCCCCAGCATTTT. Translated, it gives CASSISGGNYNKPQHF.